Given below is one TCR beta chain in context. The antigen is undetermined. Donors were healthy HIV-negative adults without recently reported acute infections or vaccinations. TCRdb keeps only in-frame clones here, not all; method: immunoSEQ multiplex PCR. The sample lists around 690,000 clones; roughly 87% were seen once. The sample belongs to a study of shared clonotypes between healthy human individuals. Study-level information: With ages of 18 to 49, the donors were two women and a few men.

General study points: Lower generation probabilities were found for non-shared clonotypes than for those shared by all four donors. On the whole, naive subsets had larger estimated richness than memory subsets had.

The source of this sequence is a man aged 18 to 30 in good health. Some clones in this sample may be carry-over from other donors' samples. The sequencing sample was made of memory CD8+ T cells from PBMCs. Subset meaning: CD45RO+ cells pooled with CCR7-negative TemRA cells.

CDR3 amino acids: CASIGSSGSFSYNEQFF. In nucleotides, the CDR3 is TGTGCCAGCATAGGTTCAAGCGGGAGCTTCTCCTACAATGAGCAGTTCTTC. The chain couples TRBV2 to TRBJ2-1, with 8 positions matching TRBD2. CDR1 and CDR2 from the germline V gene are SNHLY and FYNNEI. The CDR3 contains 17 residues. V dropped 7 bases and J dropped 0; count of bases not matched to a gene: 11.